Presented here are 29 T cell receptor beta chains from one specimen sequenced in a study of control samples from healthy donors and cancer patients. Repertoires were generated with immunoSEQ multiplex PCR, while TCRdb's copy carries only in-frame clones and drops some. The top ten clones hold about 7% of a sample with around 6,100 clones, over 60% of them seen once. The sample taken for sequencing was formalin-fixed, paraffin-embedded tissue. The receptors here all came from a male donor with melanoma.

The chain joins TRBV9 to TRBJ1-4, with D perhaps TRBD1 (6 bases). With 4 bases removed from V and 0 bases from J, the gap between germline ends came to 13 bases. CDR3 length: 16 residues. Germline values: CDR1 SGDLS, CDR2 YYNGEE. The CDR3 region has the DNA TGTGCCAGCAGCAGTGGACAGATAGCAACTAATGAAAAACTGTTTTTT. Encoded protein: CASSSGQIATNEKLFF.

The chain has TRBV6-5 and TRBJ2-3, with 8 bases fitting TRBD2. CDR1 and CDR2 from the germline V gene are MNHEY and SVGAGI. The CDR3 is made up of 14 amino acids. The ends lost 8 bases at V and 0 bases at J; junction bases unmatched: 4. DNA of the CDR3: TGTGCCAGCGGCGCTAGCGGGAGCACAGATACGCAGTATTTT. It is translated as CASGASGSTDTQYF.

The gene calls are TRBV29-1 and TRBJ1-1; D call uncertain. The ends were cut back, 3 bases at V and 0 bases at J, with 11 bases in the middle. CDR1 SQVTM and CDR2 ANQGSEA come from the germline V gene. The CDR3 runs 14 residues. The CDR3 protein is CSVEFLRVNTEAFF. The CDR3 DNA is TGCAGCGTTGAGTTTCTAAGGGTGAACACTGAAGCTTTCTTT.

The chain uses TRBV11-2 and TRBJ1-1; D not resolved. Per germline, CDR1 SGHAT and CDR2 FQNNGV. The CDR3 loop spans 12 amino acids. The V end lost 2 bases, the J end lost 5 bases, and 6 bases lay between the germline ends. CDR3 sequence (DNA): TGTGCCAGCAGCTTAATTGGGACTGAAGCTTTCTTT. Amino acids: CASSLIGTEAFF.

The DNA for the CDR3 is TGTGCCACCAGTGATTTGGTCAGGGGAATGTGGGGCTACACCTTC. As protein: CATSDLVRGMWGYTF. V and J are TRBV24-1 and TRBJ1-2; the D gene is possibly TRBD1 (6 bases). CDR3 size: 15 residues. Deletions cut 0 bases from V and 8 bases from J, with 15 bases between. Germline lookup yields CDR1 KGHDR and CDR2 SFDVKD.

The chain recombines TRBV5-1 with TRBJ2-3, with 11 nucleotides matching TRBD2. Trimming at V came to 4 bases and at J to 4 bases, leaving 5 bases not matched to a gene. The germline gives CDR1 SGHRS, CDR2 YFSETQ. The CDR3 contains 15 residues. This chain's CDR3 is CASSVRLAGPDTQYF. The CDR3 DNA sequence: TGCGCCAGCAGCGTCAGACTAGCGGGGCCAGATACGCAGTATTTT.

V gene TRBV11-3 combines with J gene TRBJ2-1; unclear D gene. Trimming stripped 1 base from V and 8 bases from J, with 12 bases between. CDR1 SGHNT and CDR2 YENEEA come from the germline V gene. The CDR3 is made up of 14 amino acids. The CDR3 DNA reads TGTGCCAGCAGCTTAGCTGGTAGCCCGGATGAGCAGTTCTTC. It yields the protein CASSLAGSPDEQFF.

DNA for the CDR3: TGTGCCAGCTCACCACGCTTGGAGTACAATGAGCAGTTCTTC. It encodes CASSPRLEYNEQFF. This chain uses TRBV18 with TRBJ2-1; no clear D gene. The CDR3 loop spans 14 amino acids. V dropped 1 base and J dropped 4 bases, with 8 bases sitting between them. Germline assignment: CDR1 KGHSH and CDR2 LQKENI.

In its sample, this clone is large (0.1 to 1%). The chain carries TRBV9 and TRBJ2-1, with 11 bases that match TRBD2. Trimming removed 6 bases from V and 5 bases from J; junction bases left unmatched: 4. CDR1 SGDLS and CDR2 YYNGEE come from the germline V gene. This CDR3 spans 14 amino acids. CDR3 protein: CASTGTSGNNEQFF. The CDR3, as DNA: TGTGCCAGCACCGGGACTAGCGGAAACAATGAGCAGTTCTTC.

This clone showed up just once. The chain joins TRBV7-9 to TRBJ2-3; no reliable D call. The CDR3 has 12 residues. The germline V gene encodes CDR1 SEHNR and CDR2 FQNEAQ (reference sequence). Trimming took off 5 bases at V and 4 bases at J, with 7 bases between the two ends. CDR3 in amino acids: CASSGVADTQYF. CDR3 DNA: TGTGCCAGCAGCGGGGTAGCAGATACGCAGTATTTT.

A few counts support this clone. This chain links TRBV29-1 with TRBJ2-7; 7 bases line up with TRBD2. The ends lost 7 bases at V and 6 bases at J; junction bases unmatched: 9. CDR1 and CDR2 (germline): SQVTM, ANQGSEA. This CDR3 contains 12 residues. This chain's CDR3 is CSAGGERGEQYF. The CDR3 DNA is TGCAGCGCTGGGGGGGAAAGGGGCGAGCAGTACTTC.

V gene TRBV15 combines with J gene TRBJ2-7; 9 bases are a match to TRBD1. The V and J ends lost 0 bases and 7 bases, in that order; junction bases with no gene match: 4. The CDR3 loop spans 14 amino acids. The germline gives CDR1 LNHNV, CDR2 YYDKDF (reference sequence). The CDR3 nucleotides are TGTGCCACCAGCAGAGATAGACAGGGGGTGGAGCAGTACTTC. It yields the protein CATSRDRQGVEQYF.

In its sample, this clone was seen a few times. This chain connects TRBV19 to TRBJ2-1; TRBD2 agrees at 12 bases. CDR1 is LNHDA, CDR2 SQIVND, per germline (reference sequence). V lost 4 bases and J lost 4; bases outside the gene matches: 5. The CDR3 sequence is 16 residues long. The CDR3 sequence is CASSKGLAGRYNEQFF. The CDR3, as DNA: TGTGCCAGTAGTAAAGGACTAGCGGGGAGATACAATGAGCAGTTCTTC.

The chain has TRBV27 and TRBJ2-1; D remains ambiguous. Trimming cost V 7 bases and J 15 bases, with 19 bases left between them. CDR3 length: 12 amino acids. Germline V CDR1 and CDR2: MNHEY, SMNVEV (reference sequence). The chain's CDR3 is CASTRDRARLFF. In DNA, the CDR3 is TGTGCCAGCACCCGAGACCGAGCTAGGCTGTTCTTC.

The CDR3 nucleotides read TGTGCCAGCAGCTTAGATCCGGGGGAGACGAATGAGCAGTTCTTC. It codes for CASSLDPGETNEQFF. The rearrangement uses TRBV11-3 and TRBJ2-1; TRBD2 might be the D (6 bases). V lost 0 bases to trimming and J lost 7 bases, with 13 bases between them. Per germline, CDR1 SGHNT and CDR2 YENEEA. The CDR3 loop spans 15 amino acids.

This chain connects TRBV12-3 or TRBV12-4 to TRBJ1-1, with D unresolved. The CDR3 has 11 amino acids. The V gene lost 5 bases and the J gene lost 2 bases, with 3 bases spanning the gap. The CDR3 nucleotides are TGTGCCAGCAGTCCCAACACTGAAGCTTTCTTT. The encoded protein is CASSPNTEAFF.

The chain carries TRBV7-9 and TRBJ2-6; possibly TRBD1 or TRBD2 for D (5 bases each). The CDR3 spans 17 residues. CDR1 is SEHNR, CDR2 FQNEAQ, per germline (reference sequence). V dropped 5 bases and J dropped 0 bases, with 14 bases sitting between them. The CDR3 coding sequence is TGTGCCAGCAGCCAAAGGCCAGGGACCTCTGGGGCCAACGTCCTGACTTTC. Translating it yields CASSQRPGTSGANVLTF. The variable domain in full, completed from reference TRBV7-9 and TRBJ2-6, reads DTGVSQNPRHKITKRGQNVTFRCDPISEHNRLYWYRQTLGQGPEFLTYFQNEAQLEKSRLLSDRFSAERPKGSFSTLEIQRTEQGDSAMYLCASSQRPGTSGANVLTFGAGSRLTVL.

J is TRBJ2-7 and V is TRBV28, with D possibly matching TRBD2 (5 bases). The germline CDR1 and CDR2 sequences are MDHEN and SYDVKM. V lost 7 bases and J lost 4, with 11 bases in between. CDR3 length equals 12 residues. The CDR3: CASITEGYEQYF. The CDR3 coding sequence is TGTGCCAGCATAACCGAGGGTTACGAGCAGTACTTC.

In DNA form, the CDR3 reads TGTGCCAGCAGCCTGGGGCCAACCTCCTACGAGCAGTACTTC. Its translation: CASSLGPTSYEQYF. This chain links TRBV7-2 with TRBJ2-7, with a possible D match to TRBD1 (5 bases). Germline CDR1 reads SGHTA; CDR2 reads FQGNSA. The CDR3 sequence is 14 residues long. V lost 5 bases and J lost 0, with 11 bases in between.

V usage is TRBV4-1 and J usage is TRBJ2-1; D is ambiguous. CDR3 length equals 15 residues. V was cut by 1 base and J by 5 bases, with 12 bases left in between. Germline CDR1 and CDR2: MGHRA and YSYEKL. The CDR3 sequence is CASSQATHPDNEQFF. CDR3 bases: TGCGCCAGCAGCCAAGCGACTCACCCAGACAATGAGCAGTTCTTC.

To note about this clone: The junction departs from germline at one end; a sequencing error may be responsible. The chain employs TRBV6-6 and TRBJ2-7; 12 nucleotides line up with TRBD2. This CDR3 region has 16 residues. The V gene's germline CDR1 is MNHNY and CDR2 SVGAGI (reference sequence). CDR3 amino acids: CASSSGTGLFLAGGPF. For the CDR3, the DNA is TGTGCCAGCAGTTCCGGGACAGGGCTCTTCCTAGCGGGAGGGCCGTTC.

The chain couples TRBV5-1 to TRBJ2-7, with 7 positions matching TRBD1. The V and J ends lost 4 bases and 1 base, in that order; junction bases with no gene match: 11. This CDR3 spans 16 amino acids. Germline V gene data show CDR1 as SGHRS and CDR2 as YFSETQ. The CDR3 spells CASSIDLGDRSYEQYF. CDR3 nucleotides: TGCGCCAGCAGCATTGACCTCGGGGACAGATCCTACGAGCAGTACTTC.

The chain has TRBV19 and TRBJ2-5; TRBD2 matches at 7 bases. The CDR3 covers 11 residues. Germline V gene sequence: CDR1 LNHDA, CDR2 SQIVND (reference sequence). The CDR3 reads CDPGRDETQYF. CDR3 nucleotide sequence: TGTGACCCGGGGAGGGATGAGACCCAGTACTTC.

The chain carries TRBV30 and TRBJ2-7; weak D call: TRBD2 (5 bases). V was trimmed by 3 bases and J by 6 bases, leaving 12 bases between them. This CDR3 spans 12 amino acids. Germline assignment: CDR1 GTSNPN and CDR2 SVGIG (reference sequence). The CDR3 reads CAWRRVPGEQYF. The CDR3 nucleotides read TGTGCCTGGAGGAGGGTGCCGGGCGAGCAGTACTTC. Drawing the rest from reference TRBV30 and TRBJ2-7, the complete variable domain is SQTIHQWPATLVQPVGSPLSLECTVEGTSNPNLYWYRQAAGRGLQLLFYSVGIGQISSEVPQNLSASRPQDRQFILSSKKLLLSDSGFYLCAWRRVPGEQYFGPGTRLTVT.

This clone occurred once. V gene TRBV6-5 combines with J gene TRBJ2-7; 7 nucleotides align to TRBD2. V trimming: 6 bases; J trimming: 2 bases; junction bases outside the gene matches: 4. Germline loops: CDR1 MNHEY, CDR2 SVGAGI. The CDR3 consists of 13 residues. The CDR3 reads CASRPAGTYEQYF. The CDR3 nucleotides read TGTGCCAGCAGGCCAGCGGGGACCTACGAGCAGTACTTC.

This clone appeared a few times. The CDR3 loop reads CASSRQGGPGNTIYF. For the CDR3, the DNA is TGTGCCAGCAGCCGACAGGGGGGACCTGGAAACACCATATATTTT. The V and J genes are TRBV7-9 and TRBJ1-3, with 9 bases matching TRBD1. Germline CDR1 reads SEHNR; CDR2 reads FQNEAQ (reference sequence). V trimming: 5 bases; J trimming: 2 bases; junction bases outside the gene matches: 4. The CDR3 has 15 residues.

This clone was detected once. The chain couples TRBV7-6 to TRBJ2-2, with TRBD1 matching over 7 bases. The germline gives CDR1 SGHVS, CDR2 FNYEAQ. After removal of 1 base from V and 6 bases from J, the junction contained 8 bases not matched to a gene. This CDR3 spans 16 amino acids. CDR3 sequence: CASSLGMQGVAGELFF. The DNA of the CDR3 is TGTGCCAGCAGCTTAGGAATGCAGGGGGTGGCCGGGGAGCTGTTTTTT.

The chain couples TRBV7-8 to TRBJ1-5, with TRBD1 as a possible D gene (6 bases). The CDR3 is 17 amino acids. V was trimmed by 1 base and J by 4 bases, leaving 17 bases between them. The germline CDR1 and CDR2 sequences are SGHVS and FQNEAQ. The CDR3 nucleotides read TGTGCCAGCAGCTTAGTTAGGACTAACAGGGCTAATCAGCCCCAGCATTTT. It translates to CASSLVRTNRANQPQHF.

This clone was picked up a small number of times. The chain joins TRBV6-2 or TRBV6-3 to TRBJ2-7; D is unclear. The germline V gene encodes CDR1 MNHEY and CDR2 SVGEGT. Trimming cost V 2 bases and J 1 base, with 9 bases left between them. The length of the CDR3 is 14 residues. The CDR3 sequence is CASSYETESYEQYF. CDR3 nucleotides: TGTGCCAGCAGTTACGAGACTGAGTCCTACGAGCAGTACTTC.